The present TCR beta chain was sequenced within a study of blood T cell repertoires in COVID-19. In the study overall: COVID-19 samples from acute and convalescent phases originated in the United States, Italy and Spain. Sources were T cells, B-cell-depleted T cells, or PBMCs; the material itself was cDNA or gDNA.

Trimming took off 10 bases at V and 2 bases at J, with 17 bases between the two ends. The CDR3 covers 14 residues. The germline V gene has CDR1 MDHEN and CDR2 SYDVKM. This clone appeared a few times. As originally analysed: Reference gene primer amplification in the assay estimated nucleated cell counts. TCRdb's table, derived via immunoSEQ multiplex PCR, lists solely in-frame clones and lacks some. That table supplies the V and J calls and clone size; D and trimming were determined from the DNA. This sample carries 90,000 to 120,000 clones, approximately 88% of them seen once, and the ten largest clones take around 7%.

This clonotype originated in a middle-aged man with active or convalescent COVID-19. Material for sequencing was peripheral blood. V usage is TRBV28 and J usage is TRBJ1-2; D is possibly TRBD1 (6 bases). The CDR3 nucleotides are TGTGCCATACGCCCTGGGGGGGCGAACTATGGCTACACCTTC. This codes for CAIRPGGANYGYTF.